The 8 T cell receptor beta chains below were found in one sample sequenced in a study of identical twins. Using its own MiXCR run on the 5' RACE reads, TCRdb lists one record per CDR3 protein. The sample gives more than 1.5 million distinct CDR3 sequences, around 29% of which show up once; about 0.27% is in the top ten. Sequencing was performed on cord blood. The receptors stem from a newborn girl in good health.

CDR3 bases: TGTGCCAGCAGCCCGTGGAGAGATGAAGCTTTCTTT. It yields the protein CASSPWRDEAFF. The chain has TRBV11-2 and TRBJ1-1; no clear D gene. CDR1 SGHAT and CDR2 FQNNGV come from the germline V gene. The germline V and J ends were trimmed by 5 bases and 7 bases, with 11 bases remaining between them. This CDR3 is built from 12 residues.

The rearrangement uses TRBV6-5 and TRBJ1-1; unclear D gene. Germline-derived CDR1 and CDR2 are MNHEY and SVGAGI. V was trimmed by 1 base and J by 1 base, leaving 19 bases between them. The length of the CDR3 is 18 residues. CDR3 in amino acids: CASSYYSLEDYPNTEAFF. In DNA form, the CDR3 reads TGTGCCAGCAGTTACTACTCCCTTGAGGACTATCCGAACACTGAAGCTTTCTTT.

The V call is TRBV25-1, the J call TRBJ2-5; D possibly uses TRBD1 or TRBD2 (5 bases each). Trimming took 2 bases from V and 2 from J, leaving 9 bases between them. The CDR3 runs to 14 residues. Germline CDR1 is MGHDK and CDR2 is SYGVNS. CDR3 protein: CASSEGGQQETQYF. The CDR3 DNA reads TGTGCCAGCAGTGAAGGGGGTCAACAAGAGACCCAGTACTTC.

The rearrangement links TRBV12-3 or TRBV12-4 to TRBJ1-3; 7 nucleotides agree with TRBD1. This CDR3 is built from 16 residues. V lost 5 bases, J lost 0 bases, and 7 bases stayed unmatched. Here the CDR3 reads CASSDQGQTSGNTIYF. Here the CDR3 DNA reads TGTGCCAGCAGTGACCAGGGACAGACCTCTGGAAACACCATATATTTT.

This clonotype was detected only a few times. The V call is TRBV2, the J call TRBJ1-5, with a tentative D call TRBD1 (5 bases). Trimming took 3 bases from V and 5 from J, leaving 8 bases between them. CDR1 SNHLY and CDR2 FYNNEI come from the germline V gene. The CDR3 length is 13 residues. The CDR3 DNA follows: TGTGCCAGCAGTGACAACAGGCATCAGCCCCAGCATTTT. The encoded protein is CASSDNRHQPQHF.

In this sample, this clonotype turned up many times. The chain has TRBV20-1 and TRBJ1-2, with D perhaps TRBD1 (6 bases). The length of the CDR3 is 14 residues. Germline loops: CDR1 DFQATT, CDR2 SNEGSKA (reference sequence). The V gene lost 0 bases and the J gene lost 5 bases, with 13 bases spanning the gap. The CDR3, as DNA: TGCAGTGCTAGAGATTTTGGGGGCCGGTATGGCTACACCTTC. This encodes CSARDFGGRYGYTF.

There are many counts of this clonotype. The gene calls are TRBV28 and TRBJ1-1, with a weak D call TRBD1 (5 bases). V lost 3 bases and J lost 2, with 10 bases in between. From germline, CDR1 is MDHEN and CDR2 SYDVKM. The CDR3 spans 14 residues. CDR3 DNA: TGTGCCAGCAGTTTCGGGACGGCTAACACTGAAGCTTTCTTT. This translates into CASSFGTANTEAFF.

V gene TRBV6-6 combines with J gene TRBJ1-3; D is perhaps TRBD1 (5 bases). From germline, CDR1 is MNHNY and CDR2 SVGAGI (reference sequence). The CDR3 runs 15 residues. Trimming stripped 2 bases from V and 5 bases from J, with 13 bases between. The CDR3 spells CASSYDRASRNTIYF. CDR3 DNA sequence: TGTGCCAGCAGTTACGACAGAGCTTCGCGAAACACCATATATTTT.